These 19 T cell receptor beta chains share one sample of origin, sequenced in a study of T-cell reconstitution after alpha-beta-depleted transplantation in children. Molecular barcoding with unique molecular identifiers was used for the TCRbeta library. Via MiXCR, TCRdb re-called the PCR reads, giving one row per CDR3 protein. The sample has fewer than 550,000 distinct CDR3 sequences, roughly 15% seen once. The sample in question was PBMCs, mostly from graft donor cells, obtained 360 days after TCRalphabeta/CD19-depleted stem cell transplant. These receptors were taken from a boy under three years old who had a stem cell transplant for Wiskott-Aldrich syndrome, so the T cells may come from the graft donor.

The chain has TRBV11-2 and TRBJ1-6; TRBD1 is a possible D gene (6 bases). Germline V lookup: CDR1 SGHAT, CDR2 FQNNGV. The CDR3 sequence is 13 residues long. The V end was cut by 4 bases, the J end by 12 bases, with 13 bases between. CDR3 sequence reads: CASSSTQGVPLHF. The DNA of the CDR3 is TGTGCCAGCAGCTCAACACAGGGAGTACCCCTCCACTTT.

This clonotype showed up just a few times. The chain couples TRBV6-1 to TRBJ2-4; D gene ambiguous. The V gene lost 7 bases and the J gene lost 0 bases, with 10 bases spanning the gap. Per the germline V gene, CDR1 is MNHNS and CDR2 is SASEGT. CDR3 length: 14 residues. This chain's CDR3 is CASTSNLAKNIQYF. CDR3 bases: TGTGCCAGCACCTCAAATCTAGCCAAAAACATTCAGTACTTC.

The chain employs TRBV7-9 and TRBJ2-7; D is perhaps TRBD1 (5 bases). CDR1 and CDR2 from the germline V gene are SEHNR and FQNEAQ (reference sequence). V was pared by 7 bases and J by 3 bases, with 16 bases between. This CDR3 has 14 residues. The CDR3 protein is CASNGQGGGYEQYF. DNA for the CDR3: TGTGCCAGCAATGGCCAGGGTGGCGGCTACGAGCAGTACTTC.

The chain's CDR3 is CASSLDRAPTDTQYF. The CDR3 nucleotides read TGTGCCAGCAGCCTAGACAGGGCCCCCACAGATACGCAGTATTTT. The V gene is TRBV7-9, the J gene TRBJ2-3; 7 bases agree with TRBD1. This CDR3 spans 15 amino acids. The V segment lost 5 bases and the J segment 2 bases; nucleotides outside the gene matches: 7. The germline gives CDR1 SEHNR, CDR2 FQNEAQ (reference sequence).

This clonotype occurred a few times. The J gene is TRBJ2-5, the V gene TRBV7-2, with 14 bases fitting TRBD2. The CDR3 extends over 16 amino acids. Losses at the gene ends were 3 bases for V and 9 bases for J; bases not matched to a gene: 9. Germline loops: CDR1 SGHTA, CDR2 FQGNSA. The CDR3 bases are TGTGCCAGCAGCTTTGGGACTAGCGGGGGTACTAAGCCCCAGTACTTC. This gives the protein CASSFGTSGGTKPQYF.

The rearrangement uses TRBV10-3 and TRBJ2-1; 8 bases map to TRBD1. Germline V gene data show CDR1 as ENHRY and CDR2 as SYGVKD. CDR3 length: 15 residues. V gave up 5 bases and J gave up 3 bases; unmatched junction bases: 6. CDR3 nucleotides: TGTGCCATCAGTTCCGGACAGGGATACTACAATGAGCAGTTCTTC. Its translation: CAISSGQGYYNEQFF.

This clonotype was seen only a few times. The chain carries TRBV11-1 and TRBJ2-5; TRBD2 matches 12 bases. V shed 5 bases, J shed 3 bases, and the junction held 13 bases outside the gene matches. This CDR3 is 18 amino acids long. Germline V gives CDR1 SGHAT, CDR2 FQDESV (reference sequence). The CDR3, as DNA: TGTGCCAGCAGCCGACTCCGGACTAGCGGGGAACCAAAAGAGACCCAGTACTTC. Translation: CASSRLRTSGEPKETQYF.

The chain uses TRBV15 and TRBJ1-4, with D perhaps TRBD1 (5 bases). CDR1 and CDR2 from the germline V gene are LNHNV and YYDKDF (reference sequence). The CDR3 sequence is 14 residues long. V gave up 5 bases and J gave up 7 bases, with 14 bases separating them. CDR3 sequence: CATSPRDGTEKLFF. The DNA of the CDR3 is TGTGCCACCAGCCCGCGGGACGGCACTGAAAAACTGTTTTTT.

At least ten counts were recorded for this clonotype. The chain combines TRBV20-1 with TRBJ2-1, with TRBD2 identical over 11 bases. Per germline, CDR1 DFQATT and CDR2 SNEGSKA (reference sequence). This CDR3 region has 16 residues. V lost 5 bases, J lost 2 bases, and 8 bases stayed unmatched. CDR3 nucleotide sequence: TGCAGTGCTTGTACTAGCGGGAGTTCCACCTACAATGAGCAGTTCTTC. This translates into CSACTSGSSTYNEQFF.

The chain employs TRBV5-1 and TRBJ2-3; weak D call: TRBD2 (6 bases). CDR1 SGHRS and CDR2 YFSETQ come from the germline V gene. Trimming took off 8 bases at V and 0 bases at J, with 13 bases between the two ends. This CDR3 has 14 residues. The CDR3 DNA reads TGCGCCAGTGAGATAAGCGGGAGCACAGATACGCAGTATTTT. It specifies CASEISGSTDTQYF.

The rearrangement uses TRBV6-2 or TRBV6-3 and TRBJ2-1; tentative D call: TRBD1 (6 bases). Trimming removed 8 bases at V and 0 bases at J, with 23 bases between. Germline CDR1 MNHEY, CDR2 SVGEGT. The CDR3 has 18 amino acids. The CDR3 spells CASRGRVFGGASYNEQFF. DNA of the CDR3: TGTGCCAGCCGCGGTAGGGTATTTGGGGGCGCCTCCTACAATGAGCAGTTCTTC.

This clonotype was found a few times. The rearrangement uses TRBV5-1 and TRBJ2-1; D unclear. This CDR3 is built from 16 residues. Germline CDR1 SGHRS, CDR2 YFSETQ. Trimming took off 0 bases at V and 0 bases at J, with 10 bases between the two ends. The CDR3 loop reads CASSLVVRSSYNEQFF. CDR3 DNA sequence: TGCGCCAGCAGCTTGGTAGTTAGGAGCTCCTACAATGAGCAGTTCTTC.

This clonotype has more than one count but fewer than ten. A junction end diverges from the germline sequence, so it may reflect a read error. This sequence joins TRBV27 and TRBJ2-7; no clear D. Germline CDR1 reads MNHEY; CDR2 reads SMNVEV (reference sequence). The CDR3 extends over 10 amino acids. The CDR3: CASRGFERYF. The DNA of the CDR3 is TGTGCCAGCAGGGGCTTTGAGCGGTACTTC.

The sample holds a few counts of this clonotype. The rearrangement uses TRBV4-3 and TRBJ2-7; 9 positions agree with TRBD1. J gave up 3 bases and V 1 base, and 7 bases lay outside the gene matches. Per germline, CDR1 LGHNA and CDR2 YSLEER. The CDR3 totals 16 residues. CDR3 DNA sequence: TGCGCCAGCAGCCAAGCGTTCGGACAGGGGAACTACGAGCAGTACTTC. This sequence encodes CASSQAFGQGNYEQYF.

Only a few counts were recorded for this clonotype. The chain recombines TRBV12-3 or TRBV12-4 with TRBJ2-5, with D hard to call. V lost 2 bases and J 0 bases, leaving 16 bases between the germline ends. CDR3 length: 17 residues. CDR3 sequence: CASSLSPAVVNQETQYF. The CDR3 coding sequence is TGTGCCAGCAGTTTATCGCCCGCAGTTGTTAACCAAGAGACCCAGTACTTC.

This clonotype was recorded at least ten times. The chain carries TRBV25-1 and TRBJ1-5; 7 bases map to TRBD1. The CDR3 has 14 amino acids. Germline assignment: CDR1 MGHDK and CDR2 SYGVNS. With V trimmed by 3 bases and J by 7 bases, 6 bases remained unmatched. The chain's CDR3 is CASSEGDRYQPQHF. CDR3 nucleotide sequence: TGTGCCAGCAGTGAGGGGGACAGATACCAGCCCCAGCATTTT.

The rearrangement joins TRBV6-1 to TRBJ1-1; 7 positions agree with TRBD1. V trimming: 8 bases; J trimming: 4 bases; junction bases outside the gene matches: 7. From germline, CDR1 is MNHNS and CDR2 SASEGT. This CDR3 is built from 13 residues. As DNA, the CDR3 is TGTGCCAGCGGACAGGTGCTGCCCACTGAAGCTTTCTTT. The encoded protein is CASGQVLPTEAFF.

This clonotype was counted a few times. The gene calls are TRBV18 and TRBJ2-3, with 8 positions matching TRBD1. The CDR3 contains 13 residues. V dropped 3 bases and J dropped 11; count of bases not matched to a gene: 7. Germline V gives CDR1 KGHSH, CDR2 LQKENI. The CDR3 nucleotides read TGTGCCAGCTCACCCCTCGGGACAGGTGTGCAGTATTTT. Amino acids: CASSPLGTGVQYF.

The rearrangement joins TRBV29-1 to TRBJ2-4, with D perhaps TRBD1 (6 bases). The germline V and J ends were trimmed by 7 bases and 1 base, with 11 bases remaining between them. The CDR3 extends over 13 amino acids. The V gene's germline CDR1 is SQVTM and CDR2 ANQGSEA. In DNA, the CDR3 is TGCAGCGGGCCCAGGGGCGCCAAAAACATTCAGTACTTC. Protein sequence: CSGPRGAKNIQYF. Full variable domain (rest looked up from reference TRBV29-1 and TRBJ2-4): SAVISQKPSRDICQRGTSLTIQCQVDSQVTMMFWYRQQPGQSLTLIATANQGSEATYESGFVIDKFPISRPNLTFSTLTVSNMSPEDSSIYLCSGPRGAKNIQYFGAGTRLSVL.